This TCR beta chain was retrieved from a study of beta chain features in type 1 diabetes. The study's findings and limits: More deletions and fewer insertions at VDJ junctions were found in patients with type 1 diabetes. Equally in patients and controls, shorter templates might have been favored by PCR. cDNA-based sequencing might over-represent cells highly expressing TCR. When Type 1 diabetes patients were examined, their TCRB CDR3s proved moderately but significantly shorter in all four CD4+ subsets.

Expressed TCRB transcripts were sequenced, since all the RNA that had been isolated was reverse transcribed. Some clones are missing from TCRdb's copy, which holds only in-frame ones; the method was immunoSEQ multiplex PCR. The repertoire holds around 160,000 clones, with roughly 60% as singletons. This CDR3 is 13 amino acids long. Germline V gene sequence: CDR1 PRHDT, CDR2 FYEKMQ (reference sequence). Trimming took off 8 bases at V and 3 bases at J, with 13 bases between the two ends. Each of the CD4+ naive, central memory, regulatory and stem cell-like memory populations was sorted via CD45RO/CCR7/CD25/CD127/CD95/CD27. This clone was observed a handful of times. Its matching antigen is unknown.

The chain couples TRBV13 to TRBJ1-1, with D possibly TRBD1 on 5 matching bases. Sequenced sample: naive CD4+ T cells from blood. This receptor was obtained from a young man with type 1 diabetes. DNA of the CDR3: TGTGCCAGCTGTCGGGGCAGGGACACTGAAGCTTTCTTT. Translation: CASCRGRDTEAFF.